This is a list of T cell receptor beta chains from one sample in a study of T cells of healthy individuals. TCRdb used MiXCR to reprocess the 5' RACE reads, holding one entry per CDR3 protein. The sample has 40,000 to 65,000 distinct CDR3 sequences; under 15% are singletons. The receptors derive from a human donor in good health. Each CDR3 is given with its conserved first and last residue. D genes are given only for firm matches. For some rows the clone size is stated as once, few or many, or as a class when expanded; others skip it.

DNA: TGTGCCAGCAGCGGCGGGACAGGAGACTATGGCTACACCTTC
CDR3: CASSGGTGDYGYTF
J: TRBJ1-2
D: TRBD1
V: TRBV3-1
size: .

DNA: TGTGCCAGCAGCTTCCCCGGGAGGGTTAACACTGAAGCTTTCTTT
CDR3: CASSFPGRVNTEAFF
J: TRBJ1-1
D: .
V: TRBV7-9
size: few

DNA: TGTGCCAGCAGAGTCCTCCGACGGGAGCAGTACTTC
CDR3: CASRVLRREQYF
J: TRBJ2-7
D: .
V: TRBV27
size: .

DNA: TGTGCCAGCAGCCTCGTCCGGGCCGGGGAGCAGTACTTC
CDR3: CASSLVRAGEQYF
J: TRBJ2-7
D: .
V: TRBV11-2
size: many

DNA: TGTGCCAGCAGCATTCGACAGATGAACACTGAAGCTTTCTTT
CDR3: CASSIRQMNTEAFF
J: TRBJ1-1
D: .
V: TRBV12-3/TRBV12-4
size: many

DNA: TGTGCCAGCTCACCCCGTTCAGCGAGCTCCTACGAGCAGTACTTC
CDR3: CASSPRSASSYEQYF
J: TRBJ2-7
D: .
V: TRBV18
size: .

DNA: TGTGCCAGTAGTATAGACGGCGGAACTAACTATGGCTACAACTTC
CDR3: CASSIDGGTNYGYNF
J: TRBJ1-2
D: .
V: TRBV19
size: .

DNA: TGTGCCAGCAGCTTATTCTCAGGGACGGGAACAGATACGCAGTATTTT
CDR3: CASSLFSGTGTDTQYF
J: TRBJ2-3
D: .
V: TRBV7-2
size: many

DNA: TGTGCCAGCAGCCAAATGATGACAGACCAAGAGACCCAGTACTTC
CDR3: CASSQMMTDQETQYF
J: TRBJ2-5
D: .
V: TRBV3-1
size: .

DNA: TGTGCCAGCAGTGAAGCTGAACGAGGAGAGCCCCAGCATTTT
CDR3: CASSEAERGEPQHF
J: TRBJ1-5
D: .
V: TRBV6-1
size: many

DNA: TGTGCCAGCAGCGTCGACTCTACCAGCTCCTACAATGAGCAGTTCTTC
CDR3: CASSVDSTSSYNEQFF
J: TRBJ2-1
D: .
V: TRBV7-2
size: few

DNA: TGTGCCAGCAGCTCAGGACAGGGTGGAAGCAATCAGCCCCAGCATTTT
CDR3: CASSSGQGGSNQPQHF
J: TRBJ1-5
D: TRBD1
V: TRBV7-9
size: .

DNA: TGTGCCAGCAGCGCACAGGAGTCAACCTACAATGAGCAGTTCTTC
CDR3: CASSAQESTYNEQFF
J: TRBJ2-1
D: .
V: TRBV7-9
size: .

DNA: TGTGCCATCAAGGGACAGGGGATCGATGAGCAGTTCTTC
CDR3: CAIKGQGIDEQFF
J: TRBJ2-1
D: TRBD1
V: TRBV10-3
size: few

DNA: TGTGCCAGCAGCGCCTACGAATTAAGCCACGAGCAGTACTTC
CDR3: CASSAYELSHEQYF
J: TRBJ2-7
D: .
V: TRBV5-6
size: .

DNA: TGCAGCGTTGCGGCTAGCGGGAGTTTTGGCGAGCAGTACTTC
CDR3: CSVAASGSFGEQYF
J: TRBJ2-7
D: TRBD2
V: TRBV29-1
size: many

DNA: TGTGCCAGCAGTTACCATATCGACAGGGGAGGCACTGAAGCTTTCTTT
CDR3: CASSYHIDRGGTEAFF
J: TRBJ1-1
D: TRBD1
V: TRBV6-2/TRBV6-3
size: many

DNA: TGTGCCAGCAGTTTGCGGGGGGGCGCTGGGGCCAACGTCCTGACTTTC
CDR3: CASSLRGGAGANVLTF
J: TRBJ2-6
D: TRBD2
V: TRBV6-5
size: .

DNA: TGTGCCAGCAGAACAAGAGGGACTAGCGAAAACAATGAGCAGTTCTTC
CDR3: CASRTRGTSENNEQFF
J: TRBJ2-1
D: TRBD2
V: TRBV27
size: few

DNA: TGCAGTGCTAGAATGACAGCTAATGAAAAACTGTTTTTT
CDR3: CSARMTANEKLFF
J: TRBJ1-4
D: .
V: TRBV20-1
size: many

DNA: TGTGCCAGCAGCCCTCGCGGCAAAAACATTCAGTACTTC
CDR3: CASSPRGKNIQYF
J: TRBJ2-4
D: .
V: TRBV7-3
size: few

DNA: TGTGCCAGCAGAGGGCAGGAGGCCCGCTCTGGGGCCAACGTCCTGACTTTC
CDR3: CASRGQEARSGANVLTF
J: TRBJ2-6
D: .
V: TRBV12-3/TRBV12-4
size: few

DNA: TGTGCCAGCAGCGACTTTAGGAGGGCTCGGAACACTGAAGCTTTCTTT
CDR3: CASSDFRRARNTEAFF
J: TRBJ1-1
D: .
V: TRBV7-3
size: many

DNA: TGTGCCAGCAGTACGGGACTAGCGGGGCCTCCCTACGAGCAGTACTTC
CDR3: CASSTGLAGPPYEQYF
J: TRBJ2-7
D: TRBD2
V: TRBV27
size: many

DNA: TGCGCCAGCAGCTCGGGACAGGAAGATGGCTACACCTTC
CDR3: CASSSGQEDGYTF
J: TRBJ1-2
D: TRBD1
V: TRBV5-1
size: .

DNA: TGTGCCAGCAGCTTAGACGGTTCATGGGACACTGAAGCTTTCTTT
CDR3: CASSLDGSWDTEAFF
J: TRBJ1-1
D: .
V: TRBV7-2
size: many

DNA: TGTGCCAGCAGCTTGCTCAGGGAGGCCAAAAACATTCAGTACTTC
CDR3: CASSLLREAKNIQYF
J: TRBJ2-4
D: .
V: TRBV5-6
size: .

DNA: TGTGCCAGCAGCCTACCCGGGACCTTGGCACGTTCACCCCTCCACTTT
CDR3: CASSLPGTLARSPLHF
J: TRBJ1-6
D: .
V: TRBV21-1
size: many

DNA: TGTGCCTGGACAGGGAGCAGCTATGGCTACACCTTC
CDR3: CAWTGSSYGYTF
J: TRBJ1-2
D: .
V: TRBV30
size: .

DNA: TGTGCCAGCTCCCCCGGGCGGGGATCCTACAATGAGCAGTTCTTC
CDR3: CASSPGRGSYNEQFF
J: TRBJ2-1
D: .
V: TRBV12-3/TRBV12-4
size: many

DNA: TGTGCCAGCAGTCAACAGGGGGCAATTGGAGAAAAACTGTTTTTT
CDR3: CASSQQGAIGEKLFF
J: TRBJ1-4
D: TRBD1
V: TRBV2
size: .

DNA: TGTGCCAGCAGTTACACGACAGGGAAGACCGGGGAGCTGTTTTTT
CDR3: CASSYTTGKTGELFF
J: TRBJ2-2
D: TRBD1
V: TRBV6-6
size: few

DNA: TGCAGTGCTAGTGATGGGCATGAGCAGTTCTTC
CDR3: CSASDGHEQFF
J: TRBJ2-1
D: .
V: TRBV20-1
size: many

DNA: TGTGCCACGACGACTAGCGGGTTCACCGGGGAGCTGTTTTTT
CDR3: CATTTSGFTGELFF
J: TRBJ2-2
D: TRBD2
V: TRBV28
size: .

DNA: TGTGCCAGCAGCTACCGAGCAGGTTTGGTGGATACGCAGTATTTT
CDR3: CASSYRAGLVDTQYF
J: TRBJ2-3
D: .
V: TRBV5-6
size: few

DNA: TGCAGCGTTGGGGGACTAGCGGGAGGGCCGGTTAATGAGCAGTTCTTC
CDR3: CSVGGLAGGPVNEQFF
J: TRBJ2-1
D: TRBD2
V: TRBV29-1
size: .

DNA: TGTGCCAGCAGCTTATTATGGGGGGAGTACGAGCAGTACTTC
CDR3: CASSLLWGEYEQYF
J: TRBJ2-7
D: .
V: TRBV7-2
size: many

DNA: TGTGCCAGCAGCACACTAGCGGGAGGGATTTACGAGCAGTACTTC
CDR3: CASSTLAGGIYEQYF
J: TRBJ2-7
D: TRBD2
V: TRBV9
size: .

DNA: TGTGCCAGCAGTTTGGGGCGGGGCACCTACAATGAGCAGTTCTTC
CDR3: CASSLGRGTYNEQFF
J: TRBJ2-1
D: .
V: TRBV12-3/TRBV12-4
size: few

DNA: TGTGCCAGCAGTCCCGGTTCACCCCTCCACTTT
CDR3: CASSPGSPLHF
J: TRBJ1-6
D: .
V: TRBV12-3/TRBV12-4
size: few

DNA: TGTGCCAGCAGCCAGAGGTACGAGCAGTACTTC
CDR3: CASSQRYEQYF
J: TRBJ2-7
D: .
V: TRBV7-2
size: few

DNA: TGTGCCACCAGTGGTGAGCGGGAGTGGAATGAGCAGTTCTTC
CDR3: CATSGEREWNEQFF
J: TRBJ2-1
D: TRBD2
V: TRBV24-1
size: .

DNA: TGCGCCAGCAGCGGCACCGGGGAGCTGTTTTTT
CDR3: CASSGTGELFF
J: TRBJ2-2
D: .
V: TRBV5-1
size: many

DNA: TGCGCCAGCAGCTCCGGGACACGGACGGACTATGGCTACACCTTC
CDR3: CASSSGTRTDYGYTF
J: TRBJ1-2
D: .
V: TRBV5-1
size: .

DNA: TGCGCCAGCGGCGACAGGGGTAACTCACCCCTCCACTTT
CDR3: CASGDRGNSPLHF
J: TRBJ1-6
D: TRBD1
V: TRBV5-1
size: few

DNA: TGCGCCAGCAGCTTGCCAGTGGGCGAGAATTCACCCCTCCACTTT
CDR3: CASSLPVGENSPLHF
J: TRBJ1-6
D: .
V: TRBV5-1
size: many

DNA: TGTGCCAGCGGGACCGGGACTAGTGCCTACGAGCAGTACTTC
CDR3: CASGTGTSAYEQYF
J: TRBJ2-7
D: TRBD2
V: TRBV12-3/TRBV12-4
size: .

DNA: TGCGCCAGCAGCTTGGGTGCGGGTGATCAGCCCCAGCATTTT
CDR3: CASSLGAGDQPQHF
J: TRBJ1-5
D: .
V: TRBV5-1
size: .

DNA: TGCAGCGTCGCCGTTACGAGCTCCTACGAGCAGTACTTC
CDR3: CSVAVTSSYEQYF
J: TRBJ2-7
D: .
V: TRBV29-1
size: .

DNA: TGTGCCAGCAGCTCGGGTCCCATTTCACCCCTCCACTTT
CDR3: CASSSGPISPLHF
J: TRBJ1-6
D: .
V: TRBV7-2
size: few

DNA: TGTGCCAGCAGTTACGGACAGGGAAGTCAGCCCCAGCATTTT
CDR3: CASSYGQGSQPQHF
J: TRBJ1-5
D: TRBD1
V: TRBV6-5
size: once

DNA: TGTGCCAGCACATCGCGGAAGAGGGAGCTGTTTTTT
CDR3: CASTSRKRELFF
J: TRBJ2-2
D: .
V: TRBV6-2/TRBV6-3
size: few

DNA: TGTGCCCCCCGGGCCCCCCAGGGGAGAGTATCAGATACGCAGTATTTT
CDR3: CAPRAPQGRVSDTQYF
J: TRBJ2-3
D: .
V: TRBV10-3
size: .

DNA: TGTGCCAGCAGCGTAGGGCCCTATAATTCACCCCTCCACTTT
CDR3: CASSVGPYNSPLHF
J: TRBJ1-6
D: .
V: TRBV9
size: few

DNA: TGTGCCAGCAGCTCGCTGGCGCGGGCGGACCAAGAGACCCAGTACTTC
CDR3: CASSSLARADQETQYF
J: TRBJ2-5
D: .
V: TRBV6-2/TRBV6-3
size: many